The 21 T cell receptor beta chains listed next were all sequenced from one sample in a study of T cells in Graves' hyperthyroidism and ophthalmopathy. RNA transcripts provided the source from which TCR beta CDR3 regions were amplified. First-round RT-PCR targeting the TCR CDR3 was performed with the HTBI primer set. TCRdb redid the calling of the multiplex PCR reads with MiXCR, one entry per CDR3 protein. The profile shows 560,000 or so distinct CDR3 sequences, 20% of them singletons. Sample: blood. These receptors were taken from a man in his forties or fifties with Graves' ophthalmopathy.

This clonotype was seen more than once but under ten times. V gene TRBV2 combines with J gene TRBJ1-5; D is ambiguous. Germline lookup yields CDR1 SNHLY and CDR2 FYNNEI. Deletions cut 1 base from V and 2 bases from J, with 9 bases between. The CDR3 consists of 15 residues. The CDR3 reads CASSEEGFGNQPQHF. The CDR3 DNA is TGTGCCAGCAGTGAAGAGGGTTTCGGCAATCAGCCCCAGCATTTT.

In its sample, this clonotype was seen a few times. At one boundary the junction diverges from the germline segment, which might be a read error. The CDR3 DNA follows: TGTGCTAGCAGCGCCGGGACAGGAGCCTACGAGCAGTACTTC. As protein: CASSAGTGAYEQYF. This sequence joins TRBV7-7 and TRBJ2-7; 8 positions agree with TRBD1. The CDR3 runs to 14 residues. In germline, CDR1 is SSHAT, CDR2 FNYEAQ (reference sequence).

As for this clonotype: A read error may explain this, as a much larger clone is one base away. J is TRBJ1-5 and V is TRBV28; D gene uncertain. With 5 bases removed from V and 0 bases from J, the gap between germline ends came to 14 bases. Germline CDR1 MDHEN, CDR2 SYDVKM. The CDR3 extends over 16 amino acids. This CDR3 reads CASSESSVGSNQPQHF. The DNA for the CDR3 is TGTGCCAGCAGTGAGTCTTCGGTAGGTAGCAATCAGCCCCAGCATTTT. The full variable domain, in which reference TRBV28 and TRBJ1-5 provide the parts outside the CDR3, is DVKVTQSSRYLVKRTGEKVFLECVQDMDHENMFWYRQDPGLGLRLIYFSYDVKMKEKGDIPEGYSVSREKKERFSLILESASTNQTSMYLCASSESSVGSNQPQHFGDGTRLSIL.

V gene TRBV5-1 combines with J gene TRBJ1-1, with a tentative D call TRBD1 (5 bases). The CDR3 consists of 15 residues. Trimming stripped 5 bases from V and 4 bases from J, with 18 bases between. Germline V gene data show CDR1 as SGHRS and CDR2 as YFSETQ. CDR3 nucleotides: TGCGCCAGCAGTTACACCGGGGGATCTGTCACTGAAGCTTTCTTT. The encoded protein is CASSYTGGSVTEAFF.

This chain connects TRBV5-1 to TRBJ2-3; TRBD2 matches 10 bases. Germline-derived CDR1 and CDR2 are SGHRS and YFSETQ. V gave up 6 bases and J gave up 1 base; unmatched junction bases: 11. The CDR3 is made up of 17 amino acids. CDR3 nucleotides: TGCGCCAGCATCCCCGGGACTAGCGAGTGGGGCACAGATACGCAGTATTTT. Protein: CASIPGTSEWGTDTQYF.

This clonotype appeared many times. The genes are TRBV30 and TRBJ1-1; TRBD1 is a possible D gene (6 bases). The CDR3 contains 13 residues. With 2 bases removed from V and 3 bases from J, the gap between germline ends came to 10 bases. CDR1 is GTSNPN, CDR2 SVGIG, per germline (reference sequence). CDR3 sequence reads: CAWSPGVHTEAFF. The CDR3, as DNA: TGTGCCTGGAGTCCAGGGGTTCACACTGAAGCTTTCTTT.

DNA of the CDR3: TGTGCCAGTAGTATGATTTCAGGCCCCGGGGAGCTGTTTTTT. This gives the protein CASSMISGPGELFF. The chain carries TRBV19 and TRBJ2-2; D not certain. Looked up from germline, CDR1 is LNHDA and CDR2 is SQIVND (reference sequence). Between the trimmed V and J ends, which lost 3 bases and 6 bases, there was a span of 11 bases. The CDR3 spans 14 residues.

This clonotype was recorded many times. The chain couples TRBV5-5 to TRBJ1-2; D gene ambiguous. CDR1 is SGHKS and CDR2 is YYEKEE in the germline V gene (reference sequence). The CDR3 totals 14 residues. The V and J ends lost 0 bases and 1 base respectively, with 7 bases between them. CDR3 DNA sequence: TGTGCCAGCAGCTTGGGAGGGCTTAACTATGGCTACACCTTC. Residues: CASSLGGLNYGYTF. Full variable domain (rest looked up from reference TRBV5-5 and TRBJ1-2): DAGVTQSPTHLIKTRGQQVTLRCSPISGHKSVSWYQQVLGQGPQFIFQYYEKEERGRGNFPDRFSARQFPNYSSELNVNALLLGDSALYLCASSLGGLNYGYTFGSGTRLTVV.

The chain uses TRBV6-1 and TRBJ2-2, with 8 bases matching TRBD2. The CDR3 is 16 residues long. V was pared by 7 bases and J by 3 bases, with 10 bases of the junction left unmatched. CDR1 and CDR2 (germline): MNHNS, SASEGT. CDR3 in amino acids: CASTHLRGADTGELFF. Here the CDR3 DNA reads TGTGCCAGCACCCACCTGCGGGGGGCCGACACCGGGGAGCTGTTTTTT.

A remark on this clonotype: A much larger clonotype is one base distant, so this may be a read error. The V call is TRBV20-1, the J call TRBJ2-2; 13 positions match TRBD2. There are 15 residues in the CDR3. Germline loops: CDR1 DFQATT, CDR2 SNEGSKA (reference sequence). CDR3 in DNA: TGCAATGCTGCCCGGACTAGCGGGAGCACCGGGGAGCTGTTTTTT. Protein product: CNAARTSGSTGELFF.

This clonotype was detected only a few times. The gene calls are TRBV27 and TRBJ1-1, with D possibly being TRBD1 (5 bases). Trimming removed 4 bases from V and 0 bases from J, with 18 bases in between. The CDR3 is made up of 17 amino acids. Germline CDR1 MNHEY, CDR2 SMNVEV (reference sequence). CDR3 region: CASSSLQTAVMNTEAFF. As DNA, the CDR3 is TGTGCCAGCAGTTCGTTACAGACAGCCGTCATGAACACTGAAGCTTTCTTT.

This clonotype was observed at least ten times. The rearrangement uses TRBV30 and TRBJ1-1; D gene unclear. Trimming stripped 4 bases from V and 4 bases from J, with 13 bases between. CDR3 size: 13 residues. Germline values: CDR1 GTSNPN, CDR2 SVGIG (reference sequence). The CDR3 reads CAWTRVRSTEAFF. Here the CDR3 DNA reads TGTGCCTGGACCCGAGTTAGGAGCACTGAAGCTTTCTTT.

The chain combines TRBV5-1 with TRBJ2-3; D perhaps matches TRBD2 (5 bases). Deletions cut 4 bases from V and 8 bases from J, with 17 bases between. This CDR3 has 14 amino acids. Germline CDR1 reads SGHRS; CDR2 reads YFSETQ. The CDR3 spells CASSQIRPAGTQYF. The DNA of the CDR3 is TGCGCCAGCAGCCAAATTAGACCCGCGGGTACGCAGTATTTT.

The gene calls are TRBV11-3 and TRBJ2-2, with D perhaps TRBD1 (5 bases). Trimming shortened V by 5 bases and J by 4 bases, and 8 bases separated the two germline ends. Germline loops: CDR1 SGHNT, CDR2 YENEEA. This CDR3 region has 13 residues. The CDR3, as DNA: TGTGCCAGCAGCCGGACACCCACCGGGGAGCTGTTTTTT. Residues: CASSRTPTGELFF.

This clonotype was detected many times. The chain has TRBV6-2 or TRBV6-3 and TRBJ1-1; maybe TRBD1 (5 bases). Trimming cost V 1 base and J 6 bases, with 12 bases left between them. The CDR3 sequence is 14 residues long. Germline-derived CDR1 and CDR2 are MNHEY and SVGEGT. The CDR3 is CASSYWGLKPEAFF. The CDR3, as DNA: TGTGCCAGCAGTTACTGGGGGTTAAAGCCTGAAGCTTTCTTT.

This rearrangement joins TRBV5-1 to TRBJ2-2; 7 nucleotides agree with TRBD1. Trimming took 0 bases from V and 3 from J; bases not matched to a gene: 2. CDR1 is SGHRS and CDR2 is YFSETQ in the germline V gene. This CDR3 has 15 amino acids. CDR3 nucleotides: TGCGCCAGCAGCTTGGTGGGACAGCACACCGGGGAGCTGTTTTTT. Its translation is CASSLVGQHTGELFF.

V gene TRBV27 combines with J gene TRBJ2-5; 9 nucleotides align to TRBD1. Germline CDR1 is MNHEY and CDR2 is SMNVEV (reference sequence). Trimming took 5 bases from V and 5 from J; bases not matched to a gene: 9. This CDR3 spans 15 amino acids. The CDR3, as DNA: TGTGCCAGCAGTACCGACAGGGGGTTGGTTGAGACCCAGTACTTC. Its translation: CASSTDRGLVETQYF.

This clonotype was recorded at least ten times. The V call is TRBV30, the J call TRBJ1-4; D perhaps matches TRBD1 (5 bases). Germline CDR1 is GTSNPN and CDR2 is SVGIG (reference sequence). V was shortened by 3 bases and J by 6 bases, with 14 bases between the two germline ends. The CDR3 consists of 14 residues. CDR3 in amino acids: CAWRRAGLYEKLFF. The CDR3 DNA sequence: TGTGCCTGGAGGAGAGCGGGGCTGTATGAAAAACTGTTTTTT. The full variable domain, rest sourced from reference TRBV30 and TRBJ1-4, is SQTIHQWPATLVQPVGSPLSLECTVEGTSNPNLYWYRQAAGRGLQLLFYSVGIGQISSEVPQNLSASRPQDRQFILSSKKLLLSDSGFYLCAWRRAGLYEKLFFGSGTQLSVL.

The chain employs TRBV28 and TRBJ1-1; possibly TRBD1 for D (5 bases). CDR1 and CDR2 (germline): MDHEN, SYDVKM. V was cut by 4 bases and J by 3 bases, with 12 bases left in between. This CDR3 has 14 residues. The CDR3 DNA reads TGTGCCAGCAGTTCGGGACCTGGGTACACTGAAGCTTTCTTT. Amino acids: CASSSGPGYTEAFF.

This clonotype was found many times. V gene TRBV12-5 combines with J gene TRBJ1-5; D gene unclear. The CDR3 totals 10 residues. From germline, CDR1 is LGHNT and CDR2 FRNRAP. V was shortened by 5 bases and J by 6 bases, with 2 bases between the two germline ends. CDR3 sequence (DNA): TGTGCTAGTGGTGGTCAGCCCCAGCATTTT. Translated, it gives CASGGQPQHF. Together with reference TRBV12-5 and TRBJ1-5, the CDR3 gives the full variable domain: DARVTQTPRHKVTEMGQEVTMRCQPILGHNTVFWYRQTMMQGLELLAYFRNRAPLDDSGMPKDRFSAEMPDATLATLKIQPSEPRDSAVYFCASGGQPQHFGDGTRLSIL.

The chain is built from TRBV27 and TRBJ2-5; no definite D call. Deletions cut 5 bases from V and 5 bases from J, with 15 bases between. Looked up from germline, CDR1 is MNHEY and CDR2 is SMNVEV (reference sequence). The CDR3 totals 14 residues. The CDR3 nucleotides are TGTGCCAGCAGTATTCGGCTCTTTAGGGAGACCCAGTACTTC. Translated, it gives CASSIRLFRETQYF.